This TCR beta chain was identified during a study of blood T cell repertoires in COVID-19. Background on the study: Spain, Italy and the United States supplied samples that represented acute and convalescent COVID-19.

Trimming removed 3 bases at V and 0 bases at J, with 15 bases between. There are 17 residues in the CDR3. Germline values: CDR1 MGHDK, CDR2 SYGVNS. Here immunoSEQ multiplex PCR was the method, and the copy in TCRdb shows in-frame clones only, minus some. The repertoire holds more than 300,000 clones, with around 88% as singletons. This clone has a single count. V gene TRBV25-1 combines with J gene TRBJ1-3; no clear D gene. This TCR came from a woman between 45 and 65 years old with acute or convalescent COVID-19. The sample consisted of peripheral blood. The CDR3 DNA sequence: TGTGCCAGCAGTGATACCCTCGGTCTCCACTCTGGAAACACCATATATTTT. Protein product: CASSDTLGLHSGNTIYF.